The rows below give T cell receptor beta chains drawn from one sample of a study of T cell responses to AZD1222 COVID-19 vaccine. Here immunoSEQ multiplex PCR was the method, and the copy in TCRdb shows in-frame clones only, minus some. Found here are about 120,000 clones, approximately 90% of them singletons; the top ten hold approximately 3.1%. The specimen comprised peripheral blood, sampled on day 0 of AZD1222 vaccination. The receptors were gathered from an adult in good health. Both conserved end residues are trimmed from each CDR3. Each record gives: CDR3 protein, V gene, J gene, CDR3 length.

cdr3_aa: ASSRQSAVRGAYNEQF; v_call: TRBV5-1; j_call: TRBJ2-1; cdr3_length: 16
cdr3_aa: ASSSRTGSYEQY; v_call: TRBV6-2/TRBV6-3; j_call: TRBJ2-7; cdr3_length: 12
cdr3_aa: ASSGPGSGSGNTIY; v_call: TRBV6-6; j_call: TRBJ1-3; cdr3_length: 14
cdr3_aa: ASSQAGGAPYEQY; v_call: TRBV14; j_call: TRBJ2-7; cdr3_length: 13
cdr3_aa: ASSSRGAETQY; v_call: TRBV6-2/TRBV6-3; j_call: TRBJ2-5; cdr3_length: 11
cdr3_aa: ASSLARGGYEQY; v_call: TRBV7-2; j_call: TRBJ2-7; cdr3_length: 12
cdr3_aa: ASSLNQPQH; v_call: TRBV5-6; j_call: TRBJ1-5; cdr3_length: 9
cdr3_aa: AWRPPGGEAF; v_call: TRBV30; j_call: TRBJ1-1; cdr3_length: 10
cdr3_aa: ASRLTGSEREKLF; v_call: TRBV19; j_call: TRBJ1-4; cdr3_length: 13
cdr3_aa: ASSLGLTPS; v_call: TRBV12-3/TRBV12-4; j_call: TRBJ1-1; cdr3_length: 9
cdr3_aa: ASSPRSGGERGEKLF; v_call: TRBV18; j_call: TRBJ1-4; cdr3_length: 15
cdr3_aa: ASSQEQGSLELF; v_call: TRBV3-1/TRBV3-2; j_call: TRBJ2-2; cdr3_length: 12
cdr3_aa: ASSSPRGEGPQH; v_call: TRBV5-6; j_call: TRBJ1-5; cdr3_length: 12
cdr3_aa: ASSPGLAPRNEQF; v_call: TRBV6-5; j_call: TRBJ2-1; cdr3_length: 13
cdr3_aa: ASSVDPRGLNTEAF; v_call: TRBV9; j_call: TRBJ1-1; cdr3_length: 14
cdr3_aa: ASSQAPQGQAF; v_call: TRBV3-1/TRBV3-2; j_call: TRBJ1-1; cdr3_length: 11
cdr3_aa: ASSLPGGFETQY; v_call: TRBV5-5; j_call: TRBJ2-5; cdr3_length: 12
cdr3_aa: ASSAEQGALEGGRVVNEQF; v_call: TRBV9; j_call: TRBJ2-1; cdr3_length: 19
cdr3_aa: ASSLAGGNVNQPQH; v_call: TRBV7-2; j_call: TRBJ1-5; cdr3_length: 14
cdr3_aa: ASRWAGTGGQPQH; v_call: TRBV19; j_call: TRBJ1-5; cdr3_length: 13
cdr3_aa: ASSSLFGLAGNPGNEQF; v_call: TRBV6-2/TRBV6-3; j_call: TRBJ2-1; cdr3_length: 17
cdr3_aa: ASSRQGNTGELF; v_call: TRBV7-9; j_call: TRBJ2-2; cdr3_length: 12
cdr3_aa: ASSPSGGDSPLH; v_call: TRBV3-1/TRBV3-2; j_call: TRBJ1-6; cdr3_length: 12
cdr3_aa: ASGRTSGSNNEQF; v_call: TRBV2; j_call: TRBJ2-1; cdr3_length: 13
cdr3_aa: ASSPGMSTNEKLF; v_call: TRBV9; j_call: TRBJ1-4; cdr3_length: 13
cdr3_aa: ASSTWGRETQY; v_call: TRBV7-2; j_call: TRBJ2-5; cdr3_length: 11
cdr3_aa: ASSLARGPGNTIY; v_call: TRBV5-6; j_call: TRBJ1-3; cdr3_length: 13
cdr3_aa: ASSLEGGFKEQY; v_call: TRBV5-1; j_call: TRBJ2-7; cdr3_length: 12
cdr3_aa: ASSFTPGVDYEQY; v_call: TRBV27; j_call: TRBJ2-7; cdr3_length: 13
cdr3_aa: ASSLFDRGLGNTIY; v_call: TRBV3-1/TRBV3-2; j_call: TRBJ1-3; cdr3_length: 14
cdr3_aa: ASTEQGYEKLF; v_call: TRBV5-6; j_call: TRBJ1-4; cdr3_length: 11
cdr3_aa: ASSQEGPAGTNTGELF; v_call: TRBV3-1/TRBV3-2; j_call: TRBJ2-2; cdr3_length: 16
cdr3_aa: ASSSQGLGDYEQY; v_call: TRBV7-2; j_call: TRBJ2-7; cdr3_length: 13
cdr3_aa: ASSQDAGRLNTEAF; v_call: TRBV4-1; j_call: TRBJ1-1; cdr3_length: 14
cdr3_aa: ASSQSRDPNEKLF; v_call: TRBV4-1; j_call: TRBJ1-4; cdr3_length: 13
cdr3_aa: ASSVEAVMADTQY; v_call: TRBV9; j_call: TRBJ2-3; cdr3_length: 13
cdr3_aa: SASSGGYGYT; v_call: TRBV20-1; j_call: TRBJ1-2; cdr3_length: 10
cdr3_aa: ASSPSAGMNEQF; v_call: TRBV7-2; j_call: TRBJ2-1; cdr3_length: 12
cdr3_aa: SVLAFQETQY; v_call: TRBV29-1; j_call: TRBJ2-5; cdr3_length: 10
cdr3_aa: ASSRAANYGYT; v_call: TRBV6-5; j_call: TRBJ1-2; cdr3_length: 11
cdr3_aa: ASSLTGSSYNSPLH; v_call: TRBV28; j_call: TRBJ1-6; cdr3_length: 14
cdr3_aa: ASSPIADRFTEAF; v_call: TRBV18; j_call: TRBJ1-1; cdr3_length: 13
cdr3_aa: ASSLISGADYGYT; v_call: TRBV28; j_call: TRBJ1-2; cdr3_length: 13
cdr3_aa: ASSPRWTSGRKTQY; v_call: TRBV7-8; j_call: TRBJ2-5; cdr3_length: 14
cdr3_aa: ASSEADYSGNTIY; v_call: TRBV9; j_call: TRBJ1-3; cdr3_length: 13
cdr3_aa: ASSYSSGGGTDTQY; v_call: TRBV6-5; j_call: TRBJ2-3; cdr3_length: 14
cdr3_aa: ASSLAVGATNEKLF; v_call: TRBV7-2; j_call: TRBJ1-4; cdr3_length: 14
cdr3_aa: ASSQSCRWAQH; v_call: TRBV23-1; j_call: TRBJ1-5; cdr3_length: 11
cdr3_aa: ASSQDPVRPYAF; v_call: TRBV4-1; j_call: TRBJ1-1; cdr3_length: 12
cdr3_aa: ASSLGGGNVEQY; v_call: TRBV5-4; j_call: TRBJ2-7; cdr3_length: 12
cdr3_aa: ASSLLRGNTEAF; v_call: TRBV5-1; j_call: TRBJ1-1; cdr3_length: 12
cdr3_aa: ASSSLAGGHNEQF; v_call: TRBV13; j_call: TRBJ2-1; cdr3_length: 13
cdr3_aa: ASSTGPLGDQY; v_call: TRBV5-1; j_call: TRBJ2-5; cdr3_length: 11
cdr3_aa: ASSRVKRTDTQY; v_call: TRBV6-2/TRBV6-3; j_call: TRBJ2-3; cdr3_length: 12
cdr3_aa: ASSMDLGTDSPLH; v_call: TRBV19; j_call: TRBJ1-6; cdr3_length: 13